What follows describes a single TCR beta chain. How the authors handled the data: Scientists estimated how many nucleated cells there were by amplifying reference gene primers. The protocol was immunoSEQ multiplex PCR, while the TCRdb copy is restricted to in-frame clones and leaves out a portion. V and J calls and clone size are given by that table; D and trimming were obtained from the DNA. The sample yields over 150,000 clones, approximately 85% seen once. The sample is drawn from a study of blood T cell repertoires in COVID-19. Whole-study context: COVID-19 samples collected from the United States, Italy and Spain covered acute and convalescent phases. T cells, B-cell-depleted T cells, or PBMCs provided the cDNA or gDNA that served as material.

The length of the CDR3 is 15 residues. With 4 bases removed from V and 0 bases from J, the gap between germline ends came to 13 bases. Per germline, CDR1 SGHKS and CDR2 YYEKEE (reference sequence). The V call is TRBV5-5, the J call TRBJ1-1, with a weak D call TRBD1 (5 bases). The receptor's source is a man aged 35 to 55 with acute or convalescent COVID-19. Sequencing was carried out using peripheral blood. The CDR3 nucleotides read TGTGCCAGCAGCCCCGGCGGGGGGGTGAACACTGAAGCTTTCTTT. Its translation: CASSPGGGVNTEAFF.